The next 18 T cell receptor beta chains were all read from a single sample in a study of blood T cells in healthy people across ages. Through a sample-barcoded 5' primer and a J-beta primer mix, a second PCR was run for roughly 7 to 11 cycles. From the 5' RACE reads, TCRdb called clonotypes with MiXCR, one entry per CDR3 protein. The sample yields approximately 1.5 million distinct CDR3 sequences, 34% seen once. The sample comprised blood. These receptors came from a woman in her 30s in good health.

This clonotype was found a few times. This chain links TRBV20-1 with TRBJ2-7; 8 bases agree with TRBD1. The assigned J gene may be wrong: the sequence end matches TRBJ2-5 better. Germline V lookup: CDR1 DFQATT, CDR2 SNEGSKA (reference sequence). The CDR3 spans 14 residues. The DNA for the CDR3 is TGCAGTGCTAGACCGAGGACAGGGACGGAGACCCAGTACTTC. Encoded protein: CSARPRTGTETQYF.

The chain uses TRBV20-1 and TRBJ1-5; D remains ambiguous. The CDR3 runs to 15 residues. Germline V gene data show CDR1 as DFQATT and CDR2 as SNEGSKA (reference sequence). Trimming pared 6 bases from V and 4 bases from J, leaving 19 bases between. In DNA form, the CDR3 reads TGCAGTGCAATCGGGCGATTCGACATTAATCAGCCCCAGCATTTT. It is translated as CSAIGRFDINQPQHF.

This clonotype was recorded at least ten times. V gene TRBV20-1 combines with J gene TRBJ2-1, with TRBD1 matching 9 bases. V lost 6 bases, J lost 6 bases, and 3 bases stayed unmatched. Germline V gene lookup returns CDR1 DFQATT and CDR2 SNEGSKA (reference sequence). The CDR3 is made up of 12 amino acids. The CDR3 nucleotides read TGCAGTGCCCCGGACAGGGGCAATGAGCAGTTCTTC. It yields the protein CSAPDRGNEQFF.

This clonotype was seen only a few times. J is TRBJ1-1 and V is TRBV5-1; D remains unclear. The germline V gene encodes CDR1 SGHRS and CDR2 YFSETQ. The CDR3 contains 14 residues. The V end lost 1 base, the J end lost 1 base, and 8 bases lay between the germline ends. Here the CDR3 DNA reads TGCGCCAGCAGCTTGAGGCAGTGGAACACTGAAGCTTTCTTT. Translating it yields CASSLRQWNTEAFF. The whole variable domain, filled in from reference TRBV5-1 and TRBJ1-1, reads KAGVTQTPRYLIKTRGQQVTLSCSPISGHRSVSWYQQTPGQGLQFLFEYFSETQRNKGNFPGRFSGRQFSNSRSEMNVSTLELGDSALYLCASSLRQWNTEAFFGQGTRLTVV.

The chain is built from TRBV11-2 and TRBJ2-3, with D uncertain. The germline gives CDR1 SGHAT, CDR2 FQNNGV. The CDR3 is 14 amino acids. V dropped 3 bases and J dropped 5 bases, with 12 bases sitting between them. This CDR3 reads CASSFSAQRDTQYF. CDR3 nucleotide sequence: TGTGCCAGCAGCTTTTCAGCTCAGAGAGATACGCAGTATTTT.

This chain connects TRBV27 to TRBJ2-7; D possibly corresponds to TRBD2 (6 bases). V was clipped by 6 bases and J by 0 bases, with 21 bases between them. Germline V gene data show CDR1 as MNHEY and CDR2 as SMNVEV (reference sequence). CDR3 length: 17 residues. The CDR3 DNA reads TGTGCCAGCAGCTCGCTCGTAGCGGCCAGGAGCTCCTACGAGCAGTACTTC. It encodes CASSSLVAARSSYEQYF.

V usage is TRBV11-3 and J usage is TRBJ1-5; 9 bases are shared with TRBD1. The CDR3 consists of 15 residues. Per germline, CDR1 SGHNT and CDR2 YENEEA. V shed 5 bases and J 5 bases; nucleotides not matched to a gene: 7. CDR3 nucleotide sequence: TGTGCCAGCAGCGATCTCGACAGGGGGTATCAGCCCCAGCATTTT. Translating it yields CASSDLDRGYQPQHF.

The J gene is TRBJ1-2, the V gene TRBV9, with 7 nucleotides matching TRBD1. This CDR3 has 14 residues. Per the germline V gene, CDR1 is SGDLS and CDR2 is YYNGEE. Germline trimming cut 8 bases from V and 0 bases from J; bases unmatched to any gene: 7. DNA of the CDR3: TGTGCCAGTAAAAGGACAGGATCTAACTATGGCTACACCTTC. This translates into CASKRTGSNYGYTF.

On this clonotype: The junction and the germline gene differ at one end; a read error may be behind it. The chain is built from TRBV3-1 and TRBJ1-1; 7 bases are shared with TRBD1. Germline CDR1 reads LGHDT; CDR2 reads YNNKEL (reference sequence). The CDR3 covers 15 residues. The CDR3 DNA reads as TGTGCCAGCAGTATTAACAGGGGTTTGGACACTGGAGCTTTCTTT. This translates into CASSINRGLDTGAFF.

In this sample, this clonotype turned up a few times. The V call is TRBV5-1, the J call TRBJ2-7, with TRBD1 matching 12 bases. The J call is in doubt because the DNA end fits TRBJ2-5 better. This CDR3 spans 14 amino acids. The V gene's germline CDR1 is SGHRS and CDR2 YFSETQ. CDR3 in DNA: TGCGCCAGCACCGGGACAGGGGGCATAAAGACCCAGTACTTC. Encoded protein: CASTGTGGIKTQYF.

This clonotype was picked up a small number of times. The V and J genes are TRBV27 and TRBJ2-7; TRBD1 agrees at 7 bases. Trimming cost V 6 bases and J 3 bases; bases outside gene matches: 8. The CDR3 loop spans 14 amino acids. Looked up from germline, CDR1 is MNHEY and CDR2 is SMNVEV (reference sequence). The CDR3 coding sequence is TGTGCCAGCAGCAAACAGGGGAAACTCTACGAGCAGTACTTC. Its translation: CASSKQGKLYEQYF.

The gene calls are TRBV20-1 and TRBJ1-4; D is unresolved. Trimming left V 7 bases short and J 4 bases short, with 10 bases between. This CDR3 is built from 12 residues. Germline V gene lookup returns CDR1 DFQATT and CDR2 SNEGSKA (reference sequence). CDR3 in DNA: TGCAGTGTGGGCGGCGTTAATGAAAAACTGTTTTTT. Translated: CSVGGVNEKLFF.

The chain links TRBV5-1 to TRBJ2-7; no firm D call. Trimming removed 4 bases from V and 5 bases from J, with 16 bases in between. The CDR3 sequence is 14 residues long. The germline gives CDR1 SGHRS, CDR2 YFSETQ. Here the CDR3 DNA reads TGCGCCAGCAGCCCCGGACGGCTGCGCAACGAGCAGTACTTC. Amino acid sequence: CASSPGRLRNEQYF.

The chain uses TRBV7-9 and TRBJ2-7; TRBD2 might be the D (6 bases). Trimming cost V 5 bases and J 4 bases, with 15 bases left between them. This CDR3 is 14 amino acids long. Germline assignment: CDR1 SEHNR and CDR2 FQNEAQ (reference sequence). The CDR3 DNA reads TGTGCCAGCAGCCGCGCGACTAGTCGGTACGAGCAGTACTTC. Protein product: CASSRATSRYEQYF.

The CDR3 DNA reads as TGTGCCAGCAGCTTCCGACAATCACTTGGACAGGGGATGGGAAATGAGCAGTTCTTC. It yields the protein CASSFRQSLGQGMGNEQFF. The chain couples TRBV7-9 to TRBJ2-1, with 9 bases that match TRBD1. The CDR3 runs 19 residues. The germline CDR1 and CDR2 sequences are SEHNR and FQNEAQ (reference sequence). The ends lost 3 bases at V and 7 bases at J; junction bases unmatched: 19.

The genes are TRBV4-1 and TRBJ2-7; D call uncertain. V was clipped by 0 bases and J by 3 bases, with 9 bases between them. Germline V gene data show CDR1 as MGHRA and CDR2 as YSYEKL. The CDR3 runs to 14 residues. The CDR3, as DNA: TGCGCCAGCAGCCAAGATTTTCAGCTCTACGAGCAGTACTTC. Translated: CASSQDFQLYEQYF.

This chain joins TRBV6-1 and TRBJ1-1, with unresolved D. The CDR3 runs 15 residues. Germline-derived CDR1 and CDR2 are MNHNS and SASEGT. The V and J ends lost 6 bases and 0 bases respectively, with 14 bases between them. CDR3 sequence (DNA): TGTGCCAGCAGGAAGCTACAGAAGGTGAACACTGAAGCTTTCTTT. Its translation: CASRKLQKVNTEAFF.

The rearrangement joins TRBV10-2 to TRBJ2-5, with TRBD2 matching over 12 bases. Germline V CDR1 and CDR2: WSHSY, SAAADI. Unmatched junction bases numbered 6, after V lost 6 bases and J lost 4 bases. CDR3 length: 15 residues. The CDR3 is CASRPTSGGAETQYF. The CDR3 coding sequence is TGCGCCAGCAGGCCGACTAGCGGGGGTGCAGAGACCCAGTACTTC.